Presented here are 30 T cell receptor beta chains from one specimen sequenced in a study of blood T cell repertoires in COVID-19. The data were produced by immunoSEQ multiplex PCR, yet TCRdb's version contains in-frame clones alone and is incomplete. The repertoire holds about 170,000 clones, with around 83% as singletons. Sequences were obtained from PBMCs or T cells enriched from blood (not recorded which). The receptors here all came from a woman aged 50 to 60 in a cohort exposed to, infected with or recovered from COVID-19 (not recorded which).

This chain uses TRBV7-9 with TRBJ2-1; 10 bases are a match to TRBD2. Germline-derived CDR1 and CDR2 are SEHNR and FQNEAQ (reference sequence). V was clipped by 5 bases and J by 3 bases; unmatched bases: 4. The CDR3 contains 15 residues. CDR3 sequence (DNA): TGTGCCAGCAGCGCCCCTAGCGGGGGCTACAATGAGCAGTTCTTC. Amino acid sequence: CASSAPSGGYNEQFF.

The chain joins TRBV5-8 to TRBJ2-2; D is possibly TRBD2 (6 bases). V lost 3 bases and J 3 bases, leaving 9 bases between the germline ends. Germline CDR1 reads SGHTS; CDR2 reads YDEGEE. This CDR3 contains 14 residues. The CDR3 loop reads CASSSGLYTGELFF. The DNA for the CDR3 is TGTGCCAGCAGCTCGGGACTTTACACCGGGGAGCTGTTTTTT.

The V and J genes are TRBV5-1 and TRBJ2-1, with 7 bases lining up with TRBD2. This CDR3 region has 15 residues. Germline loops: CDR1 SGHRS, CDR2 YFSETQ. Trimming took 5 bases from V and 0 from J; bases not matched to a gene: 5. The CDR3 reads CASRVTGGSYNEQFF. The CDR3 coding sequence is TGCGCCAGCAGAGTCACGGGAGGCTCCTACAATGAGCAGTTCTTC.

This clone was counted a few times. V usage is TRBV11-2 and J usage is TRBJ1-2; 9 bases line up with TRBD1. V gave up 5 bases and J gave up 4 bases; unmatched junction bases: 20. Germline loops: CDR1 SGHAT, CDR2 FQNNGV. The CDR3 totals 19 residues. Here the CDR3 reads CASSKNGGQGIPFSYGYTF. The CDR3 DNA is TGTGCCAGCAGCAAAAACGGGGGACAGGGAATACCTTTTTCCTATGGCTACACCTTC.

The chain carries TRBV25-1 and TRBJ2-3, with 8 nucleotides matching TRBD2. CDR1 and CDR2 from the germline V gene are MGHDK and SYGVNS. J lost 5 bases, V lost 3 bases, and 10 bases had no gene match. The CDR3 has 16 amino acids. The chain's CDR3 is CASSDPSRGGKDTQYF. In DNA form, the CDR3 reads TGTGCCAGCAGTGACCCCAGCCGGGGGGGCAAAGATACGCAGTATTTT.

This chain links TRBV3-1 (or the pseudogene TRBV3-2) with TRBJ2-2; TRBD2 matches 12 bases. The CDR3 is made up of 19 amino acids. V trimming: 0 bases; J trimming: 5 bases; junction bases outside the gene matches: 10. Germline V CDR1 and CDR2: LGHDT, YNNKEL (reference sequence). CDR3 sequence (DNA): TGTGCCAGCAGCCAAGATCGGCTAGCGGGGGGGACTATGACCGGGGAGCTGTTTTTT. Encoded protein: CASSQDRLAGGTMTGELFF.

This chain connects TRBV28 to TRBJ2-2, with 9 bases lining up with TRBD2. Trimming took 5 bases from V and 0 from J; bases not matched to a gene: 13. The CDR3 is 19 amino acids. CDR1 is MDHEN, CDR2 SYDVKM, per germline. CDR3: CASSTIGGSGGSNTGELFF. The DNA of the CDR3 is TGTGCCAGCAGTACAATCGGGGGTAGCGGGGGATCGAACACCGGGGAGCTGTTTTTT.

The chain employs TRBV2 and TRBJ2-1, with 8 bases fitting TRBD2. This CDR3 is built from 12 residues. Germline CDR1 is SNHLY and CDR2 is FYNNEI. V lost 3 bases, J lost 9 bases, and 1 base stayed unmatched. In DNA, the CDR3 is TGTGCCAGCAGTGAGGCGGGAGGTGAGCAGTTCTTC. Translation: CASSEAGGEQFF.

The sample holds many counts of this clone. The chain combines TRBV6-6 with TRBJ2-1, with TRBD1 matching 7 bases. Germline-derived CDR1 and CDR2 are MNHNY and SVGAGI (reference sequence). V shed 10 bases and J 6 bases; nucleotides not matched to a gene: 6. The CDR3 spans 12 residues. The CDR3: CATTRDSNEQFF. The CDR3 region has the DNA TGTGCCACCACCCGGGACAGCAATGAGCAGTTCTTC.

This clone is a singleton in its sample. The chain recombines TRBV7-8 with TRBJ2-2, with D perhaps matching TRBD1 (5 bases). Germline V lookup: CDR1 SGHVS, CDR2 FQNEAQ. The germline V and J ends were trimmed by 5 bases and 4 bases, with 17 bases remaining between them. This CDR3 is built from 16 residues. The CDR3 spells CASSERAPGRTGELFF. The CDR3 DNA reads as TGTGCCAGCAGCGAAAGGGCCCCAGGGCGCACCGGGGAGCTGTTTTTT.

The chain recombines TRBV5-6 with TRBJ2-5; weak D call: TRBD2 (5 bases). Trimming removed 4 bases from V and 7 bases from J, with 14 bases in between. The CDR3 length is 13 residues. Germline V gives CDR1 SGHDT, CDR2 YYEEEE. The CDR3 region is CASSPTGYGTQYF. In DNA, the CDR3 is TGTGCCAGCAGCCCGACGGGGTATGGGACCCAGTACTTC.

V and J are TRBV3-1 (or the pseudogene TRBV3-2) and TRBJ2-1; 9 nucleotides align to TRBD2. The V and J ends lost 1 base and 9 bases, in that order; junction bases with no gene match: 10. Germline loops: CDR1 LGHDT, CDR2 YNNKEL (reference sequence). The CDR3 covers 16 residues. The CDR3 spells CASSQVSAGGALEQFF. The CDR3 DNA reads as TGTGCCAGCAGCCAAGTGAGTGCGGGGGGGGCCCTTGAGCAGTTCTTC.

The rearrangement uses TRBV27 and TRBJ2-7, with 10 bases aligning to TRBD1. Germline values: CDR1 MNHEY, CDR2 SMNVEV (reference sequence). Losses at the gene ends were 0 bases for V and 2 bases for J; bases not matched to a gene: 4. The CDR3 totals 16 residues. The CDR3 loop is CASSLSFGQGAYEQYF. In DNA, the CDR3 is TGTGCCAGCAGTTTATCTTTTGGACAGGGGGCCTACGAGCAGTACTTC.

This chain uses TRBV12-3 or TRBV12-4 with TRBJ1-5; a weak D match, TRBD1 (5 bases). This CDR3 is built from 13 residues. The V and J ends lost 6 bases and 6 bases respectively, with 12 bases between them. The CDR3 DNA is TGTGCCAGCAGCCCGACTCAGGGTCAGCCCCAGCATTTT. Encoded protein: CASSPTQGQPQHF.

V usage is TRBV14 and J usage is TRBJ2-1, with 7 bases aligning to TRBD2. Germline CDR1 SGHDN, CDR2 FVKESK. The CDR3 is 14 amino acids. The V and J ends lost 3 bases and 9 bases, in that order; junction bases with no gene match: 8. As DNA, the CDR3 is TGTGCCAGCAGCCACGTGGGGGGGACCCGTGAGCAGTTCTTC. This gives the protein CASSHVGGTREQFF.

The chain joins TRBV7-8 to TRBJ2-7, with TRBD2 matching 10 bases. Germline assignment: CDR1 SGHVS and CDR2 FQNEAQ. With V trimmed by 5 bases and J by 2 bases, 12 bases remained unmatched. This CDR3 has 17 amino acids. CDR3 loop: CASSQTGLAGAAYEQYF. The CDR3 DNA sequence: TGTGCCAGCAGCCAAACCGGGCTAGCGGGGGCCGCCTACGAGCAGTACTTC.

The J gene is TRBJ2-3, the V gene TRBV2; weak D call: TRBD1 (7 bases). The CDR3 runs 15 residues. Germline assignment: CDR1 SNHLY and CDR2 FYNNEI. Trimming removed 2 bases at V and 6 bases at J, with 15 bases between. CDR3 protein: CASSEWGQGGDTQYF. CDR3 DNA sequence: TGTGCCAGCAGTGAATGGGGTCAGGGGGGTGATACGCAGTATTTT.

The table lists this clone with a count of one. V gene TRBV19 combines with J gene TRBJ2-2; weak D call: TRBD1 (6 bases). Trimming took off 5 bases at V and 1 base at J, with 14 bases between the two ends. This CDR3 region has 16 residues. CDR1 is LNHDA, CDR2 SQIVND, per germline (reference sequence). In nucleotides, the CDR3 is TGTGCCAGTAGTTCCTACAGGGATTTGAACACCGGGGAGCTGTTTTTT. Protein sequence: CASSSYRDLNTGELFF.

The chain employs TRBV7-2 and TRBJ2-7; TRBD1 matches at 8 bases. Trimming removed 5 bases from V and 3 bases from J; junction bases left unmatched: 3. The CDR3 length is 13 residues. Looked up from germline, CDR1 is SGHTA and CDR2 is FQGNSA. CDR3 in amino acids: CASSVDRDYEQYF. The CDR3 coding sequence is TGTGCCAGCAGCGTGGACAGGGACTACGAGCAGTACTTC.

The V and J genes are TRBV19 and TRBJ1-3; no clear D gene. CDR3 length: 15 amino acids. Trimming shortened V by 6 bases and J by 0 bases, and 12 bases separated the two germline ends. CDR1 and CDR2 (germline): LNHDA, SQIVND (reference sequence). CDR3 nucleotides: TGTGCCAGTAGAGTGGGCGATGTCTCTGGAAACACCATATATTTT. Amino acids: CASRVGDVSGNTIYF.

The chain has TRBV7-5 and TRBJ1-5; the DNA was not used to check the table's D call, TRBD1. TRBV7-5 is noted as a pseudogene. The CDR3 is 20 residues long. The CDR3: CARSFPGQNSSRARDQPQHF. Written as DNA, the CDR3 is TGTGCCAGAAGCTTTCCGGGACAGAACTCCTCACGAGCAAGGGATCAGCCCCAGCATTTT.

This chain joins TRBV28 and TRBJ1-5; TRBD1 is a possible D gene (5 bases). The CDR3 is 14 amino acids. Germline loops: CDR1 MDHEN, CDR2 SYDVKM. With 8 bases removed from V and 2 bases from J, the gap between germline ends came to 13 bases. CDR3 protein: CASSPGGGNQPQHF. CDR3 DNA: TGTGCCAGCTCCCCGGGGGGGGGCAATCAGCCCCAGCATTTT.

On this clone: The identical CDR3 is also encoded by other nucleotide sequences in the sample. V gene TRBV9 combines with J gene TRBJ1-2; D is possibly TRBD1 (5 bases). The V gene's germline CDR1 is SGDLS and CDR2 YYNGEE. V gave up 3 bases and J gave up 4 bases, with 7 bases separating them. This CDR3 region has 12 residues. The CDR3 region is CASSAGGYGYTF. CDR3 DNA sequence: TGTGCCAGCAGCGCCGGGGGCTATGGCTACACCTTC.

This clone was recorded only once. The V call is TRBV28, the J call TRBJ1-3; the D is unclear. V was cut by 4 bases and J by 3 bases, with 13 bases left in between. This CDR3 contains 15 residues. Germline V gives CDR1 MDHEN, CDR2 SYDVKM. The CDR3 protein is CASSSPGSDGNTIYF. CDR3 nucleotide sequence: TGTGCCAGCAGTTCGCCGGGGTCTGATGGAAACACCATATATTTT.

The J gene is TRBJ1-3, the V gene TRBV19; no clear D gene. Germline CDR1 is LNHDA and CDR2 is SQIVND (reference sequence). The V end lost 2 bases, the J end lost 4 bases, and 9 bases lay between the germline ends. This CDR3 has 14 residues. CDR3 region: CASSIPVFGNTIYF. CDR3 sequence (DNA): TGTGCCAGTAGTATACCGGTTTTCGGAAACACCATATATTTT.

This chain connects TRBV7-9 to TRBJ2-7; D ambiguous. The germline V and J ends were trimmed by 1 base and 1 base, with 11 bases remaining between them. Germline V lookup: CDR1 SEHNR, CDR2 FQNEAQ (reference sequence). The length of the CDR3 is 15 residues. CDR3 coding DNA: TGTGCCAGCAGCTTAGGATCAGGCTTTTCCTACGAGCAGTACTTC. Encoded protein: CASSLGSGFSYEQYF.

The rearrangement uses TRBV15 and TRBJ2-2, with D possibly TRBD1 on 6 matching bases. This CDR3 contains 14 residues. V was pared by 3 bases and J by 9 bases, with 14 bases between. Per the germline V gene, CDR1 is LNHNV and CDR2 is YYDKDF (reference sequence). This CDR3 is CATSSRQVERELFF. The CDR3 DNA is TGTGCCACCAGCAGCCGACAGGTAGAACGGGAGCTGTTTTTT.

The chain is built from TRBV5-6 and TRBJ2-5; TRBD1 agrees at 7 bases. This CDR3 is 14 amino acids long. From germline, CDR1 is SGHDT and CDR2 YYEEEE. Trimming at V came to 5 bases and at J to 1 base, leaving 5 bases not matched to a gene. The CDR3 loop reads CASSPGTVQETQYF. The CDR3 nucleotides are TGTGCCAGCAGTCCAGGGACAGTCCAAGAGACCCAGTACTTC.

V is TRBV28 and J is TRBJ2-4; D is uncertain. The CDR3 totals 13 residues. V dropped 4 bases and J dropped 4 bases, with 8 bases sitting between them. Germline V gene data show CDR1 as MDHEN and CDR2 as SYDVKM. The CDR3 sequence is CASSSVPKNIQYF. DNA of the CDR3: TGTGCCAGCAGTTCAGTTCCAAAAAACATTCAGTACTTC.

As DNA, the CDR3 is TGTGCCAGCAGCTACTCCTTGGGAGATTATAGCAATCAGCCCCAGCATTTT. Its translation: CASSYSLGDYSNQPQHF. This sequence joins TRBV7-9 and TRBJ1-5; D gene ambiguous. Looked up from germline, CDR1 is SEHNR and CDR2 is FQNEAQ (reference sequence). The V gene lost 4 bases and the J gene lost 0 bases, with 16 bases spanning the gap. The CDR3 sequence is 17 residues long.